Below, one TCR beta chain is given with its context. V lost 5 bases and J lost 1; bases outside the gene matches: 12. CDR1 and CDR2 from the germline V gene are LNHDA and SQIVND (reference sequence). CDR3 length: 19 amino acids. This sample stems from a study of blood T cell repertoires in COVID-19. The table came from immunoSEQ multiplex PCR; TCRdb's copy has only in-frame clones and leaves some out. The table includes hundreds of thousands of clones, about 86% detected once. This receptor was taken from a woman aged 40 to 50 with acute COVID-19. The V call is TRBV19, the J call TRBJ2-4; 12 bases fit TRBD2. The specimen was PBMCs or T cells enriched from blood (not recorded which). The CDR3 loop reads CASSSRLAGDNDAKNIQYF. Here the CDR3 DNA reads TGTGCCAGTAGTTCGAGACTAGCGGGAGATAACGATGCCAAAAACATTCAGTACTTC. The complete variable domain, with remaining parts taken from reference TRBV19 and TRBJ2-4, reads DGGITQSPKYLFRKEGQNVTLSCEQNLNHDAMYWYRQDPGQGLRLIYYSQIVNDFQKGDIAEGYSVSREKKESFPLTVTSAQKNPTAFYLCASSSRLAGDNDAKNIQYFGAGTRLSVL.